This TCR beta chain was found in a study of cytomegalovirus exposure and HLA in healthy donors. Study results and caveats: Later analysis associated a missense DCLRE1C variant with TCR beta V- and J-gene trimming.

The table lists this clone with a count of one. What it recognizes is unknown. The ends lost 4 bases at V and 5 bases at J; junction bases unmatched: 7. The germline V gene has CDR1 MDHEN and CDR2 SYDVKM. CDR3 length: 14 residues. The PCR had 60 Vbeta and 13 Jbeta primers. TCRdb's table, derived via immunoSEQ multiplex PCR, lists solely in-frame clones and lacks some. Of 150,000 or so clones listed, roughly 73% are singletons. This TCR came from a female donor in good health and CMV-seronegative. The chain combines TRBV28 with TRBJ1-2; 7 bases match TRBD1. Material for sequencing was PBMCs. CDR3 nucleotides: TGTGCCAGCAGTTCCCCGACAGGGCTTTATGGCTACACCTTC. As protein: CASSSPTGLYGYTF.